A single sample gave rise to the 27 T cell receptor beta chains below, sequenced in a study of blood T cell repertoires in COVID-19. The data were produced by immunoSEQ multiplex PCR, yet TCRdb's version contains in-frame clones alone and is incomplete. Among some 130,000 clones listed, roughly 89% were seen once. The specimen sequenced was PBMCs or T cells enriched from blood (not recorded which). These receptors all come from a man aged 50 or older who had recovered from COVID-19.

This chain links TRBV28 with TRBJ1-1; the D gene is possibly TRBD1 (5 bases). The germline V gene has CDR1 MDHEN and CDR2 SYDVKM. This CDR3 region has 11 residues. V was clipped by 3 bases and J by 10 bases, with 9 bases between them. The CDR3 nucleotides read TGTGCCAGCAGTTTCAGGGCAGGAGCTTTCTTT. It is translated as CASSFRAGAFF.

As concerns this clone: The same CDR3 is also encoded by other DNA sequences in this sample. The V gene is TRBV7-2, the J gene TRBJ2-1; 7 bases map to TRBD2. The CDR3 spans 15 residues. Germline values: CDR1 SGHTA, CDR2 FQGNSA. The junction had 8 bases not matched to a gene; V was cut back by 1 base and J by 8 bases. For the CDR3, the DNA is TGTGCCAGCAGCTTAGATGGGGGGAGGGCTGATGAGCAGTTCTTC. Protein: CASSLDGGRADEQFF.

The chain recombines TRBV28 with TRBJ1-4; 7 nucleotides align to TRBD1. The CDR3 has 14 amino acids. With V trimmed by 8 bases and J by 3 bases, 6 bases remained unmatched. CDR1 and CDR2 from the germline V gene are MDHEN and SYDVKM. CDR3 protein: CASFRGQSNEKLFF. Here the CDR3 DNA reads TGTGCCAGCTTTAGGGGGCAATCTAATGAAAAACTGTTTTTT.

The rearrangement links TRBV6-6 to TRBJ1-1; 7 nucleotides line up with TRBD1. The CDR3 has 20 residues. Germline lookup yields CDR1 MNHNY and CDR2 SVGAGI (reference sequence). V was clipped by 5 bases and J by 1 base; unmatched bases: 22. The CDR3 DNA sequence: TGTGCCAGCAGTCCACTACCTGGGCGAAGGGGGCGCGCGGCGAACACTGAAGCTTTCTTT. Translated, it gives CASSPLPGRRGRAANTEAFF.

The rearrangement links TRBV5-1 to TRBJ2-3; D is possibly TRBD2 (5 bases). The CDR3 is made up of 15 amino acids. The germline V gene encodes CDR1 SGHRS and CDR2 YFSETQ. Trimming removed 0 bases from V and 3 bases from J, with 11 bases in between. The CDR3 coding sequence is TGCGCCAGCAGCTTGGCCGCGCTAGCAACAGATACGCAGTATTTT. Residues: CASSLAALATDTQYF.

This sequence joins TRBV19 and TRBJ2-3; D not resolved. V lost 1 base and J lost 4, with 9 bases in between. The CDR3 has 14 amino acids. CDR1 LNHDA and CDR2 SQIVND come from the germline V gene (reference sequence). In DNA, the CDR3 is TGTGCCAGTAGTATAGGCCGTAGAGCAGATACGCAGTATTTT. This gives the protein CASSIGRRADTQYF. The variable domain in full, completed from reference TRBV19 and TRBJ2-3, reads DGGITQSPKYLFRKEGQNVTLSCEQNLNHDAMYWYRQDPGQGLRLIYYSQIVNDFQKGDIAEGYSVSREKKESFPLTVTSAQKNPTAFYLCASSIGRRADTQYFGPGTRLTVL.

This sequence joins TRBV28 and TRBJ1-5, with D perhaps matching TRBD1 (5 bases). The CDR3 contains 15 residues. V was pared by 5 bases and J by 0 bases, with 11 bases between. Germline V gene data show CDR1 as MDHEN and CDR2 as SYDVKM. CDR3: CASSGADNSNQPQHF. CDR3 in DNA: TGTGCCAGCAGTGGGGCGGATAATAGCAATCAGCCCCAGCATTTT.

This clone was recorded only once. The CDR3 protein is CAIIQAATFPEPYEQYF. Written as DNA, the CDR3 is TGTGCCATCATACAGGCGGCGACCTTTCCTGAGCCCTACGAGCAGTACTTC. This chain uses TRBV10-3 with TRBJ2-7; tentative D call: TRBD1 (5 bases). CDR1 is ENHRY, CDR2 SYGVKD, per germline. This CDR3 is 17 amino acids long. V lost 7 bases and J lost 2, with 24 bases in between.

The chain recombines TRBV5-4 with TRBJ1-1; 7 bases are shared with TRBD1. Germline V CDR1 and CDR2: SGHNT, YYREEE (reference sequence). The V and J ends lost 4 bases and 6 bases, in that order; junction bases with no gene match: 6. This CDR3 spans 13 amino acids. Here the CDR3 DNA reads TGTGCCAGCAGCCTCTCCGGGACAGCTGAAGCTTTCTTT. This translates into CASSLSGTAEAFF.

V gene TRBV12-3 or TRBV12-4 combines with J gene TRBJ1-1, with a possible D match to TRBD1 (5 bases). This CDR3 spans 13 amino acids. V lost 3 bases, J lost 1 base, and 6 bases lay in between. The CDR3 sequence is CASSLQGNTEAFF. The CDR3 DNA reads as TGTGCCAGCAGTTTGCAGGGGAACACTGAAGCTTTCTTT.

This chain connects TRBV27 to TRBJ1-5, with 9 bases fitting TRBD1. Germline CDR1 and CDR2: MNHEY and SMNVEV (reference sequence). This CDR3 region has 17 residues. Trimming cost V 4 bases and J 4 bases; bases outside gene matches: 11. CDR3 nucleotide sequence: TGTGCCAGCAGTTCCATCTCTCCGGGACAGGGTAATCAGCCCCAGCATTTT. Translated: CASSSISPGQGNQPQHF.

The CDR3 sequence is CATSRDTGEYEQYF. As DNA, the CDR3 is TGTGCCACCAGCAGAGATACAGGGGAGTACGAGCAGTACTTC. This chain connects TRBV15 to TRBJ2-7; 7 positions agree with TRBD1. This CDR3 spans 14 amino acids. The V segment lost 0 bases and the J segment 4 bases; nucleotides outside the gene matches: 3. Per germline, CDR1 LNHNV and CDR2 YYDKDF (reference sequence).

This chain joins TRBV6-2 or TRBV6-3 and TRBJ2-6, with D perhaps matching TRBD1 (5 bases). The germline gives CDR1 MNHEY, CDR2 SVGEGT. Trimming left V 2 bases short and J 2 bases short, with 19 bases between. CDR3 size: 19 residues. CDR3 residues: CASSYLKGSPGTGANVLTF. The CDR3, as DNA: TGTGCCAGCAGTTACCTAAAAGGTAGTCCAGGGACTGGGGCCAACGTCCTGACTTTC.

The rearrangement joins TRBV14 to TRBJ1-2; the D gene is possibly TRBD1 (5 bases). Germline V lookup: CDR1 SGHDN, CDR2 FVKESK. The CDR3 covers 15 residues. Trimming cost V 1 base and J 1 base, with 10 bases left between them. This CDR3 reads CASSQAQEVNYGYTF. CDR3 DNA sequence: TGTGCCAGCAGCCAAGCACAGGAAGTTAACTATGGCTACACCTTC.

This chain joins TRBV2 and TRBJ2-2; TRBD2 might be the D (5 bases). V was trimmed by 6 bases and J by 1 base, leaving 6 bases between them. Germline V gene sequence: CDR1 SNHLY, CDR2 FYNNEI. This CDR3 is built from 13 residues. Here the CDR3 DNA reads TGTGCCAGCAGGAGGGAGAACACCGGGGAGCTGTTTTTT. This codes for CASRRENTGELFF.

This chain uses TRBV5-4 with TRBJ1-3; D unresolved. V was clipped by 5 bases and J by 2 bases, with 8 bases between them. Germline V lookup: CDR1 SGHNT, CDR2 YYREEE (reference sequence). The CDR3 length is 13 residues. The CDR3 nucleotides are TGTGCCAGCAGTGCATCTACTGGAAACACCATATATTTT. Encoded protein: CASSASTGNTIYF.

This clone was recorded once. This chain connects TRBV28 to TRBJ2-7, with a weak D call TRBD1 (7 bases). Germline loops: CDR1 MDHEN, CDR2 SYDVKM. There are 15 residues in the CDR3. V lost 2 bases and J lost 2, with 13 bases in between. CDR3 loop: CASSLGGGLTYEQYV. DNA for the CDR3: TGTGCCAGCAGTTTAGGAGGGGGCCTGACCTACGAGCAGTACGTC.

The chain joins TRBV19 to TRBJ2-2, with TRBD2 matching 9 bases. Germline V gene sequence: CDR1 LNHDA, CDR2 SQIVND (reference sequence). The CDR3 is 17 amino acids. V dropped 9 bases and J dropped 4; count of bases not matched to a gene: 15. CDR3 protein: CARESGEREALTGELFF. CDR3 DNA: TGTGCCAGGGAGTCAGGGGAGCGGGAGGCCCTCACCGGGGAGCTGTTTTTT.

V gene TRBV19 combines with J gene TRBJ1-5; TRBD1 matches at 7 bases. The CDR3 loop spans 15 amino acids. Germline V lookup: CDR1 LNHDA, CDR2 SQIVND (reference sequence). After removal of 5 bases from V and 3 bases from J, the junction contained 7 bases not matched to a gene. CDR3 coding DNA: TGTGCCAGTAGTGAAAAAACAGGGGTCAATCAGCCCCAGCATTTT. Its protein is CASSEKTGVNQPQHF.

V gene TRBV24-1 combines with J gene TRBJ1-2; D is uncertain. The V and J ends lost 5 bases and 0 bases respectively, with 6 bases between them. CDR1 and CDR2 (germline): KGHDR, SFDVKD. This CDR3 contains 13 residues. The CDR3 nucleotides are TGTGCCACCAGTGGGCAGGCTAACTATGGCTACACCTTC. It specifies CATSGQANYGYTF.

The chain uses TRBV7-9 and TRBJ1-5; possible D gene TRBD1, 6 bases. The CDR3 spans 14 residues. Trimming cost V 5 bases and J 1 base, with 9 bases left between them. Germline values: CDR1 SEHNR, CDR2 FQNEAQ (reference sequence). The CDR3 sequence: CASSRGQSNQPQHF. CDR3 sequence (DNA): TGTGCCAGCAGCCGCGGACAGAGCAATCAGCCCCAGCATTTT.

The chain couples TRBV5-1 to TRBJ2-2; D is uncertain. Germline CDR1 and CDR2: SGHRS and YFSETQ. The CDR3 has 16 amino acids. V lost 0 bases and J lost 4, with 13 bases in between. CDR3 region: CASSLVLPLGTGELFF. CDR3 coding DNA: TGCGCCAGCAGCTTGGTCTTACCCCTAGGCACCGGGGAGCTGTTTTTT.

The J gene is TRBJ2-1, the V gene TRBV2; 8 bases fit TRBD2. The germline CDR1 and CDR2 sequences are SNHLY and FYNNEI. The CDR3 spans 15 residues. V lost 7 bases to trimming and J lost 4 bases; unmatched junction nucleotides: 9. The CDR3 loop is CASNTGGNSYNEQFF. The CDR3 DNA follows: TGTGCCAGCAACACGGGAGGGAACTCATACAATGAGCAGTTCTTC.

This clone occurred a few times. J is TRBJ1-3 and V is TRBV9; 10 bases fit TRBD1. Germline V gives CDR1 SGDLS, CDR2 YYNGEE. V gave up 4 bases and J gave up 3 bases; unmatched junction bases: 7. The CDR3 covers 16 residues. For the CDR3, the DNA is TGTGCCAGCAGCTCACAGACAGGGGGCTTTGGAAACACCATATATTTT. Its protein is CASSSQTGGFGNTIYF. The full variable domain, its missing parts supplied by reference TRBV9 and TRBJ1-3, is DSGVTQTPKHLITATGQRVTLRCSPRSGDLSVYWYQQSLDQGLQFLIQYYNGEERAKGNILERFSAQQFPDLHSELNLSSLELGDSALYFCASSSQTGGFGNTIYFGEGSWLTVV.

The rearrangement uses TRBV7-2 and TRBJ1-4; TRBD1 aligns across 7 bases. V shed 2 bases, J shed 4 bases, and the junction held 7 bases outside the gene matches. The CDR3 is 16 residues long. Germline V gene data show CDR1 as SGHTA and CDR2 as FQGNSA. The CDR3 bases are TGTGCCAGCAGCTTACTCCCGGGACAGTTTAATGAAAAACTGTTTTTT. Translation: CASSLLPGQFNEKLFF.

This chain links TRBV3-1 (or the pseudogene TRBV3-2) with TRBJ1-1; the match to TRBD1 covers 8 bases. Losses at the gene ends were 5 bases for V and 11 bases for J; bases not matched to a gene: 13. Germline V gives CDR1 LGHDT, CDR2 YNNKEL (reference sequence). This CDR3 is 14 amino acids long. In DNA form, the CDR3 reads TGTGCCAGCAGCGGTAACAGGGGGGGACTGAGGGCTTTCTTT. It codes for CASSGNRGGLRAFF.

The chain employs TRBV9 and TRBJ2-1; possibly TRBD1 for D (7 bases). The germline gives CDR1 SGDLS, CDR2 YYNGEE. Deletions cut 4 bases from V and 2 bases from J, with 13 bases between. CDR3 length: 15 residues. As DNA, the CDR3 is TGTGCCAGCAGCCGCAGGGGGACTCCCTACAATGAGCAGTTCTTC. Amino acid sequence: CASSRRGTPYNEQFF.